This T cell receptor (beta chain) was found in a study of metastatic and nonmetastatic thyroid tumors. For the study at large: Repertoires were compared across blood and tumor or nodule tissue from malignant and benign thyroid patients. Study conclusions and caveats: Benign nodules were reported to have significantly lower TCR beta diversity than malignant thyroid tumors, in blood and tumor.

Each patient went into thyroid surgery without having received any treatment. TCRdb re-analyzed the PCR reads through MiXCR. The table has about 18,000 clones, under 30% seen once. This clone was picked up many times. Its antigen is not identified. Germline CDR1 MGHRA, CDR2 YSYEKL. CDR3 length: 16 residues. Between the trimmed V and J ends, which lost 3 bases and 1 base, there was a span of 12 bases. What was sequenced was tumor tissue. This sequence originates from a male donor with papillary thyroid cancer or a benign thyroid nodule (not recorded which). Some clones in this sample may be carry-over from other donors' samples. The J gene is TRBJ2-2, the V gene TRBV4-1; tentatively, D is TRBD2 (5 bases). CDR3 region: CASSHFRAENTGELFF. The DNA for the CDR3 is TGCGCCAGCAGCCATTTCCGAGCGGAGAACACCGGGGAGCTGTTTTTT.